The clone carrying this T cell receptor (beta chain) appeared many times. Its specificity is unknown. This sample was taken from a study of T-cell memory formation after mild COVID-19. Study observations and caveats: Clones that contracted from day 15 to 85 were balanced CD4/CD8, while later expanders leaned CD4+. CD8+ contracting clones occupied EMRA, while CD4+ ones occupied mainly CM and EM.

Germline-derived CDR1 and CDR2 are LGHNA and YSLEER. Trimming stripped 3 bases from V and 7 bases from J, with 9 bases between. The length of the CDR3 is 13 residues. Barcoded TCR alpha and TCR beta cDNA libraries with UMIs came from 5'RACE using constant-segment primers. MiXCR, applied by TCRdb to the 5' RACE reads, yields one record per CDR3 protein. Of 40,000 or so distinct CDR3 sequences listed, over 6.5% were seen once; the top ten hold roughly 0.79%. The chain recombines TRBV4-3 with TRBJ1-4, with no clear D. The sequence was collected from an adult who had mild COVID-19 (a few samples of this study predate the infection). Cell type and time point are not known. The sequenced material came from PBMCs or a T cell subset sorted from them (not recorded which). Here the CDR3 reads CASSQGFGEKLFF. The CDR3 DNA sequence: TGCGCCAGCAGCCAGGGGTTCGGTGAAAAACTGTTTTTT.